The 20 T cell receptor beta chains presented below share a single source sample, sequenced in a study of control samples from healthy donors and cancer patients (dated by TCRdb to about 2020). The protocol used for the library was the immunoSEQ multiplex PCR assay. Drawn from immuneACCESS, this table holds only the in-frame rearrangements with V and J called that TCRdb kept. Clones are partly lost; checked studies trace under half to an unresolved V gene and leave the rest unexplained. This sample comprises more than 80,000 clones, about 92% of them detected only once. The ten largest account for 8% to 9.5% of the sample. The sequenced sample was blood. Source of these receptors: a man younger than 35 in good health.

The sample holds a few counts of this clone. The CDR3: CASSHLTGGNGYTF. The CDR3 region has the DNA TGTGCCAGCAGCCACCTGACAGGGGGCAATGGCTACACCTTC. This chain links TRBV4-2 with TRBJ1-2, with TRBD1 matching over 10 bases. V was clipped by 3 bases and J by 6 bases; unmatched bases: 4. Germline CDR1 reads LGHNA; CDR2 reads YNFKEQ. CDR3 length equals 14 residues.

The CDR3 spells CSVGPGDGTEAFF. In DNA form, the CDR3 reads TGCAGCGTTGGGCCTGGGGATGGAACTGAAGCTTTCTTT. The rearrangement uses TRBV29-1 and TRBJ1-1; D not resolved. Trimming took 4 bases from V and 5 from J, leaving 14 bases between them. Per the germline V gene, CDR1 is SQVTM and CDR2 is ANQGSEA. The CDR3 has 13 amino acids.

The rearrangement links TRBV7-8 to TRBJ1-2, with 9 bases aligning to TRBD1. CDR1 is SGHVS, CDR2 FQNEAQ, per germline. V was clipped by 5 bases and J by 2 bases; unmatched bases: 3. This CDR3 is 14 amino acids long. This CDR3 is CASSPGQGNYGYTF. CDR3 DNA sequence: TGTGCCAGCAGCCCCGGACAGGGGAACTATGGCTACACCTTC.

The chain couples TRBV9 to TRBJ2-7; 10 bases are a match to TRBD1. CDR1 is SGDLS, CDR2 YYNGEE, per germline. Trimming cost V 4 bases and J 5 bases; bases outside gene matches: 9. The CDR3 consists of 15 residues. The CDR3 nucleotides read TGTGCCAGCAGCTCACGGCCGGGACAGGGGAACGAGCAGTACTTC. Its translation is CASSSRPGQGNEQYF.

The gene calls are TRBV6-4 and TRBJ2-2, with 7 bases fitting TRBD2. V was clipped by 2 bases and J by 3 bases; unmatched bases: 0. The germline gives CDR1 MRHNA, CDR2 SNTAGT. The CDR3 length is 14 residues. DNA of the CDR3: TGTGCCAGCAGTGACACTAGCGACACCGGGGAGCTGTTTTTT. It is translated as CASSDTSDTGELFF.

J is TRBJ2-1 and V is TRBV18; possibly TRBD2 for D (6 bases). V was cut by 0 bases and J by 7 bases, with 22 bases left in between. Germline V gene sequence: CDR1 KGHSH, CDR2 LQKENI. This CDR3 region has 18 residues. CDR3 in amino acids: CASSPPGGSDELRNEQFF. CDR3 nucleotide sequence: TGTGCCAGCTCACCACCTGGGGGGTCGGACGAGCTTCGGAATGAGCAGTTCTTC.

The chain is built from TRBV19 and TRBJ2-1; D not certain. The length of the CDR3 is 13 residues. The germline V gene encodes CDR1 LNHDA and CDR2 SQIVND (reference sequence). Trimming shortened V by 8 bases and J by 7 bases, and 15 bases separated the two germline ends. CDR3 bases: TGTGCCAGTGTGGGATTTAATTTGAATGAGCAGTTCTTC. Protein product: CASVGFNLNEQFF. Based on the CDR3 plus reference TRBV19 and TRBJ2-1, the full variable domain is DGGITQSPKYLFRKEGQNVTLSCEQNLNHDAMYWYRQDPGQGLRLIYYSQIVNDFQKGDIAEGYSVSREKKESFPLTVTSAQKNPTAFYLCASVGFNLNEQFFGPGTRLTVL.

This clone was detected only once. The CDR3 sequence: CASSSPRTEDNNEQFF. In DNA, the CDR3 is TGTGCCAGCAGCTCCCCCAGGACAGAGGATAACAATGAGCAGTTCTTC. The chain couples TRBV7-6 to TRBJ2-1; a possible D gene is TRBD1 (6 bases). The length of the CDR3 is 16 residues. V was shortened by 4 bases and J by 5 bases, with 18 bases between the two germline ends. Looked up from germline, CDR1 is SGHVS and CDR2 is FNYEAQ.

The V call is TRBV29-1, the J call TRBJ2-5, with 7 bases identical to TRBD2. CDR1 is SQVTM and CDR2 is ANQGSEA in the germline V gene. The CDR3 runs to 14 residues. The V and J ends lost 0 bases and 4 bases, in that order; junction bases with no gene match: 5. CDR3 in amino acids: CSVEDQTGGETQYF. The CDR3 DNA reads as TGCAGCGTTGAAGATCAGACGGGAGGAGAGACCCAGTACTTC. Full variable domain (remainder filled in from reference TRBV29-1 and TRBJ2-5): SAVISQKPSRDICQRGTSLTIQCQVDSQVTMMFWYRQQPGQSLTLIATANQGSEATYESGFVIDKFPISRPNLTFSTLTVSNMSPEDSSIYLCSVEDQTGGETQYFGPGTRLLVL.

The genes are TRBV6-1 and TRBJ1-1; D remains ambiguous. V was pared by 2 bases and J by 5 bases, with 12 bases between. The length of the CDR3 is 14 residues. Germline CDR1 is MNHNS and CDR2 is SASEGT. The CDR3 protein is CASSEQPPRTEAFF. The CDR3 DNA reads TGTGCCAGCAGTGAACAACCCCCGAGGACTGAAGCTTTCTTT.

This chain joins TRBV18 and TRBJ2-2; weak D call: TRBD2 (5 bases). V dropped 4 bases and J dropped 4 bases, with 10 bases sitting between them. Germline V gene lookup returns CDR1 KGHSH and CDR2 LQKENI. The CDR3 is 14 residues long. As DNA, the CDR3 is TGTGCCAGCTCACTTAAAGAGGGCACCGGGGAGCTGTTTTTT. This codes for CASSLKEGTGELFF.

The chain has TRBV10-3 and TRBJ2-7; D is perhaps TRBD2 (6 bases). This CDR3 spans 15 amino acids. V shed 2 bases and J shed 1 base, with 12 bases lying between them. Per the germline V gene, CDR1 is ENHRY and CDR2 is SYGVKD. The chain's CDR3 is CAISERRGDSYEQYF. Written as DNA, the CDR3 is TGTGCCATCAGTGAGAGGCGGGGTGATTCCTACGAGCAGTACTTC.

The CDR3 region is CASSLRNSPLHF. The CDR3 nucleotides are TGTGCCAGCAGTTTAAGGAATTCACCCCTCCACTTT. V usage is TRBV12-3 or TRBV12-4 and J usage is TRBJ1-6, with D unresolved. This CDR3 spans 12 amino acids. V was clipped by 2 bases and J by 7 bases, with 3 bases between them.

DNA for the CDR3: TGTGCCAGCAGTTTCGGAGGGGGAGCTGGAAACACCATATATTTT. It yields the protein CASSFGGGAGNTIYF. This chain links TRBV27 with TRBJ1-3; TRBD1 might be the D (6 bases). V gave up 3 bases and J gave up 2 bases, with 11 bases separating them. The germline CDR1 and CDR2 sequences are MNHEY and SMNVEV (reference sequence). This CDR3 has 15 residues.

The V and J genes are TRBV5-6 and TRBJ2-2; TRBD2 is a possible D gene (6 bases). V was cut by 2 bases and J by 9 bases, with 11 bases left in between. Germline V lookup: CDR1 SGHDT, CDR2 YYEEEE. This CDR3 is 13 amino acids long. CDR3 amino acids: CASSFSGGRELFF. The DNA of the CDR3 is TGTGCCAGCAGCTTTTCGGGCGGGAGGGAGCTGTTTTTT.

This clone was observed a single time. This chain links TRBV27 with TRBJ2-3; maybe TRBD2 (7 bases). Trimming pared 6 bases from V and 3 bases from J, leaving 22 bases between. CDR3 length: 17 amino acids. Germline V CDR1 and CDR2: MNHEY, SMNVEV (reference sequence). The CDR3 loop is CASSPIGGPGGTDTQYF. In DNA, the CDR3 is TGTGCCAGCAGCCCGATCGGGGGGCCAGGCGGTACAGATACGCAGTATTTT.

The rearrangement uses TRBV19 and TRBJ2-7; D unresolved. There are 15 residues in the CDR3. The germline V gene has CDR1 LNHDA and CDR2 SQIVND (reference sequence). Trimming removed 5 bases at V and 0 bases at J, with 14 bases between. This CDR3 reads CASSGQHASSYEQYF. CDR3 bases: TGTGCCAGTAGTGGGCAGCACGCCAGCTCCTACGAGCAGTACTTC.

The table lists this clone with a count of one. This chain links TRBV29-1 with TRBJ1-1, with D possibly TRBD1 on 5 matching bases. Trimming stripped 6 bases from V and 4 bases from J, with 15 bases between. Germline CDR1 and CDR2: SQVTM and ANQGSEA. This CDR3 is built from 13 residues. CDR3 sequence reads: CSVLTGGPTEAFF. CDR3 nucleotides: TGCAGCGTCCTTACGGGGGGTCCCACTGAAGCTTTCTTT.

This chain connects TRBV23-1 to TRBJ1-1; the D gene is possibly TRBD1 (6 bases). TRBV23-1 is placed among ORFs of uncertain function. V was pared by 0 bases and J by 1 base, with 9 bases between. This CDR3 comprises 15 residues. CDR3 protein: CASSQSWTANTEAFF. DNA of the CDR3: TGCGCCAGCAGTCAATCTTGGACAGCGAACACTGAAGCTTTCTTT.

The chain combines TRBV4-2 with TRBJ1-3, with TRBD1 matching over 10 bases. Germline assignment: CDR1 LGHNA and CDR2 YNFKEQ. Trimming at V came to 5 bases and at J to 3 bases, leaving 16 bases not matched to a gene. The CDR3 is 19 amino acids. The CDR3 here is CASSANVGATGGLGNTIYF. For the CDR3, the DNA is TGTGCCAGCAGCGCAAACGTCGGCGCGACAGGGGGCCTTGGAAACACCATATATTTT.